The T cell receptor (beta chain) under discussion was sequenced for a study of cytomegalovirus exposure and HLA in healthy donors. The sample holds a few counts of this clone. The antigen remains undetermined. Researchers ran the PCR with 60 Vbeta and 13 Jbeta primers. Data came from immunoSEQ multiplex PCR; TCRdb stores just in-frame clones and leaves some out. Here the sample spans around 190,000 clones, around 77% being singletons. Study-level points and caveats: V- and J-gene trimming in TCR beta was tied to a missense DCLRE1C variant by an analysis performed later.

Looked up from germline, CDR1 is SGHAT and CDR2 is FQNNGV. The J segment lost 4 bases and the V segment lost 1 base, leaving 7 bases of the junction unmatched. CDR3 length equals 15 residues. This chain links TRBV11-2 with TRBJ2-7; 7 nucleotides line up with TRBD2. The sequence was collected from a woman aged 25 to 39 in good health and CMV-seronegative. Sequencing was carried out using PBMCs. For the CDR3, the DNA is TGTGCCAGCAGCTTAGTTGAGTGGGGGGGTTACGAGCAGTACTTC. Translated, it gives CASSLVEWGGYEQYF.